The rows below give T cell receptor beta chains drawn from one sample of a study of OX40 agonist ivuxolimab in advanced cancers. Libraries were prepared by immunoSEQ multiplex PCR; TCRdb keeps only in-frame clonotypes and omits some of them. The sample shows 57,000 or so clones, roughly 86% of them seen only once. This specimen consisted of CD4+ or CD8+ T cells sorted from blood, obtained in a trial of the OX40 agonist ivuxolimab. These receptor sequences come from an adult with an advanced solid tumor such as melanoma, head and neck, liver or kidney cancer. CDR3s include the opening cysteine and the closing phenylalanine or tryptophan. Each record gives: V gene, D gene, clone size, J gene, CDR3 protein, CDR3 DNA. D genes are given only for firm matches. The size field is filled for only some rows; it gives once, few, many or a size class.

>TRBV7-7|NA|NA|TRBJ2-5
CASSLNWAKGETQYF
TGTGCTAGCAGCTTAAATTGGGCCAAGGGGGAGACCCAGTACTTC
>TRBV6-5|NA|once|TRBJ2-7
CASSSPAVKALGEQYF
TGTGCCAGCAGTTCCCCGGCGGTCAAGGCCCTAGGCGAGCAGTACTTC
>TRBV2|TRBD1|NA|TRBJ2-1
CASSTGGYNEQFF
TGTGCCAGCAGCACAGGGGGCTACAATGAGCAGTTCTTC
>TRBV27|TRBD1|NA|TRBJ1-1
CASSRQGPNTEAFF
TGTGCCAGCAGTAGACAGGGACCGAACACTGAAGCTTTCTTT
>TRBV12-5|NA|NA|TRBJ2-2
CASGLAGGTGELFF
TGTGCTAGTGGTTTGGCAGGGGGGACCGGGGAGCTGTTTTTT
>TRBV27|TRBD2|once|TRBJ2-1
CASTKLAGGSYNEQFF
TGTGCCAGCACCAAACTAGCGGGGGGCTCCTACAATGAGCAGTTCTTC
>TRBV28|NA|once|TRBJ1-2
CASSLQNYGYTF
TGTGCCAGCAGTTTACAGAACTATGGCTACACCTTC
>TRBV19|NA|NA|TRBJ2-7
CASSIGLASYEQYF
TGTGCCAGTAGTATCGGCCTGGCAAGCTACGAGCAGTACTTC
>TRBV7-2|NA|NA|TRBJ1-6
CASLLLETGNSPLHF
TGTGCCAGCCTTCTTTTGGAGACAGGAAATTCACCCCTCCACTTT
>TRBV7-6|NA|NA|TRBJ2-1
CASKDSSHNEQFF
TGTGCCAGCAAGGACAGCTCTCACAATGAGCAGTTCTTC
>TRBV5-1|TRBD1|once|TRBJ2-1
CASREGAQTYNEQFF
TGCGCCAGCAGAGAGGGGGCCCAGACCTACAATGAGCAGTTCTTC
>TRBV19|TRBD1|NA|TRBJ1-3
CASTGVGTGPSGNTIYF
TGTGCCAGTACGGGAGTGGGGACAGGACCCTCTGGAAACACCATATATTTT
>TRBV5-1|TRBD1|NA|TRBJ1-2
CASSTRQGALIDYGYTF
TGCGCCAGCAGCACCAGACAGGGGGCGTTAATAGATTATGGCTACACCTTC
>TRBV6-6|TRBD2|NA|TRBJ2-4
CASSGGVGNIQYF
TGTGCCAGCAGCGGGGGGGTCGGTAACATTCAGTACTTC
>TRBV19|NA|once|TRBJ2-7
CASSPLPGQSILYEQYF
TGTGCCAGTAGTCCCTTGCCTGGACAGTCGATTCTTTACGAGCAGTACTTC
>TRBV30|NA|NA|TRBJ1-3
CAWSVRQSSGNTIYF
TGTGCCTGGAGTGTACGGCAGTCCTCTGGAAACACCATATATTTT
>TRBV30|TRBD2|once|TRBJ2-3
CAWNSGGTDTQYF
TGTGCCTGGAACAGCGGGGGAACAGATACGCAGTATTTT